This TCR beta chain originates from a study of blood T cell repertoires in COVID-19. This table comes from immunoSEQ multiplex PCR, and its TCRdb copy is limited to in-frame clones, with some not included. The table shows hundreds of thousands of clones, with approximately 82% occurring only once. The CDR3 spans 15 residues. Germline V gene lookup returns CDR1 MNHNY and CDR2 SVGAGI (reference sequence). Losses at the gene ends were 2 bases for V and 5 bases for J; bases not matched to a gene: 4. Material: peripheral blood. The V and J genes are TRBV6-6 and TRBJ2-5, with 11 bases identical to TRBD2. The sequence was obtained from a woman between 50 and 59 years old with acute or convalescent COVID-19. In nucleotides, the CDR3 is TGTGCCAGCAGTTACACTAGCGGGAGCCGGGAGACCCAGTACTTC. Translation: CASSYTSGSRETQYF.